The 19 T cell receptor beta chains below come from one sample, sequenced in a study of T-cell reconstitution after alpha-beta-depleted transplantation in children. A TCRbeta library incorporating unique molecular identifiers was prepared. TCRdb processed the PCR reads anew with MiXCR; each CDR3 protein has one entry. The table includes about 480,000 distinct CDR3 sequences, approximately 12% detected once. The input for sequencing was PBMCs from the stem cell graft donor, taken from the stem cell graft. These TCRs come from a human donor who donated a stem cell graft to a child with combined immunodeficiency.

This clonotype was seen only a few times. The chain joins TRBV27 to TRBJ2-2, with 10 positions matching TRBD2. Germline CDR1 and CDR2: MNHEY and SMNVEV (reference sequence). Losses at the gene ends were 2 bases for V and 0 bases for J; bases not matched to a gene: 6. CDR3 length: 18 residues. The CDR3 sequence is CASSLGLAGASNTGELFF. The DNA for the CDR3 is TGTGCCAGCAGTTTAGGGCTAGCGGGAGCCTCGAACACCGGGGAGCTGTTTTTT.

The V call is TRBV7-9, the J call TRBJ2-5; D unresolved. Trimming removed 0 bases from V and 1 base from J, with 9 bases in between. Germline CDR1 reads SEHNR; CDR2 reads FQNEAQ (reference sequence). The CDR3 runs to 15 residues. Here the CDR3 reads CASSLARPLQETQYF. The CDR3 nucleotides are TGTGCCAGCAGCTTAGCGCGTCCGCTCCAAGAGACCCAGTACTTC.

The chain joins TRBV4-1 to TRBJ1-1; D may be TRBD1 (6 bases). The CDR3 has 17 residues. V was shortened by 2 bases and J by 10 bases, with 26 bases between the two germline ends. Per the germline V gene, CDR1 is MGHRA and CDR2 is YSYEKL. DNA for the CDR3: TGCGCCAGCAGCCAACCAGGGGAATCGCTACAAGTTCGTAGAGCTTTCTTT. Residues: CASSQPGESLQVRRAFF.

V usage is TRBV20-1 and J usage is TRBJ2-5; possible D gene TRBD2, 5 bases. The ends were cut back, 0 bases at V and 5 bases at J, with 25 bases in the middle. This CDR3 spans 18 amino acids. Looked up from germline, CDR1 is DFQATT and CDR2 is SNEGSKA (reference sequence). The CDR3 DNA reads TGCAGTGCTAGAGAGTTGGAGGCCCCCTTGATGTTTGGGGAGACCCAGTACTTC. Its translation: CSARELEAPLMFGETQYF.

This clonotype came up a few times. The chain combines TRBV6-5 with TRBJ2-1; TRBD2 is a possible D gene (5 bases). This CDR3 comprises 18 residues. Deletions cut 0 bases from V and 5 bases from J, with 20 bases between. The V gene's germline CDR1 is MNHEY and CDR2 SVGAGI. The CDR3 nucleotides are TGTGCCAGCAGTTACTCGGAGGAGGTAGAGAACCCCCACAATGAGCAGTTCTTC. This gives the protein CASSYSEEVENPHNEQFF.

The chain is built from TRBV29-1 and TRBJ2-3, with D perhaps matching TRBD2 (6 bases). This CDR3 is built from 11 residues. The germline V and J ends were trimmed by 4 bases and 8 bases, with 10 bases remaining between them. In germline, CDR1 is SQVTM, CDR2 ANQGSEA. The CDR3 loop is CSVVWRGTQYF. CDR3 bases: TGCAGCGTTGTTTGGCGGGGTACGCAGTATTTT.

The chain carries TRBV5-1 and TRBJ2-1; TRBD1 might be the D (5 bases). CDR3 length equals 16 residues. V was shortened by 6 bases and J by 8 bases, with 24 bases between the two germline ends. Germline lookup yields CDR1 SGHRS and CDR2 YFSETQ. CDR3 bases: TGCGCCAGCACCCCGTGGGTTGACAGCCCTTTTGATGAGCAGTTCTTC. It translates to CASTPWVDSPFDEQFF.

V usage is TRBV18 and J usage is TRBJ2-5; D is undetermined. Trimming took off 3 bases at V and 4 bases at J, with 9 bases between the two ends. Per the germline V gene, CDR1 is KGHSH and CDR2 is LQKENI. This CDR3 has 13 amino acids. The CDR3 is CASSPLMGETQYF. CDR3 DNA: TGTGCCAGCTCACCTCTCATGGGAGAGACCCAGTACTTC.

This clonotype has a handful of counts. The chain recombines TRBV20-1 with TRBJ1-6; 9 bases map to TRBD1. The CDR3 has 17 residues. The trim removed 1 base at V and 5 bases at J, leaving 9 bases unmatched. Germline V gene sequence: CDR1 DFQATT, CDR2 SNEGSKA (reference sequence). DNA for the CDR3: TGCAGTGCTAGAGCGACGGGACAGGGCGGCCATAATTCACCCCTCCACTTT. It encodes CSARATGQGGHNSPLHF.

This clonotype was detected only a few times. This chain links TRBV6-5 with TRBJ2-3, with 10 bases identical to TRBD2. CDR1 is MNHEY and CDR2 is SVGAGI in the germline V gene. This CDR3 is 16 amino acids long. With V trimmed by 2 bases and J by 5 bases, 7 bases remained unmatched. DNA of the CDR3: TGTGCCAGCAGTTACGACACTAGCGGGATGGGAGATACGCAGTATTTT. This translates into CASSYDTSGMGDTQYF.

The chain is built from TRBV27 and TRBJ2-5, with D possibly being TRBD1 or TRBD2 (5 bases each). The length of the CDR3 is 14 residues. Trimming took off 8 bases at V and 2 bases at J, with 15 bases between the two ends. Germline CDR1 reads MNHEY; CDR2 reads SMNVEV (reference sequence). For the CDR3, the DNA is TGTGCCAGCCAACCCTCGGGACCGCAAGAGACCCAGTACTTC. Translated, it gives CASQPSGPQETQYF.

Comment on this clonotype: The conserved final phenylalanine or tryptophan is absent from the CDR3, which likely points to a read error. V usage is TRBV5-1 and J usage is TRBJ2-5, with TRBD1 identical over 7 bases. CDR3 length equals 16 residues. The V gene's germline CDR1 is SGHRS and CDR2 YFSETQ. The junction had 14 bases not matched to a gene; V was cut back by 4 bases and J by 5 bases. For the CDR3, the DNA is TGCGCCAGCAGCCTTCGACAGGGAAAGGGCACGGAGACCCAGTACTGC. Translating it yields CASSLRQGKGTETQYC.

For the CDR3, the DNA is TGTGCCAGCAGCTTTTCGGCTTACAATGAGCAGTTCTTC. Its protein is CASSFSAYNEQFF. The rearrangement joins TRBV7-9 to TRBJ2-1; unclear D gene. The V gene lost 3 bases and the J gene lost 4 bases, with 7 bases spanning the gap. This CDR3 is built from 13 residues. Germline V gene sequence: CDR1 SEHNR, CDR2 FQNEAQ (reference sequence).

V and J are TRBV20-1 and TRBJ2-1, with a tentative D call TRBD1 (5 bases). V shed 0 bases and J shed 6 bases, with 6 bases lying between them. This CDR3 is built from 12 residues. Germline V lookup: CDR1 DFQATT, CDR2 SNEGSKA (reference sequence). CDR3 amino acids: CSAREQGNEQFF. The CDR3 DNA is TGCAGTGCTAGAGAGCAGGGCAATGAGCAGTTCTTC.

The chain uses TRBV6-2 or TRBV6-3 and TRBJ2-2; D gene unclear. With 6 bases removed from V and 3 bases from J, the gap between germline ends came to 11 bases. The germline CDR1 and CDR2 sequences are MNHEY and SVGEGT. This CDR3 spans 14 amino acids. CDR3 loop: CASSRTQYTGELFF. As DNA, the CDR3 is TGTGCCAGCAGCCGCACACAATACACCGGGGAGCTGTTTTTT.

The chain recombines TRBV3-1 with TRBJ1-1; no clear D gene. V shed 5 bases and J shed 0 bases, with 10 bases lying between them. The CDR3 spans 14 residues. From germline, CDR1 is LGHDT and CDR2 YNNKEL (reference sequence). CDR3 bases: TGTGCCAGCAGCTCCTCACCCATGAACACTGAAGCTTTCTTT. As protein: CASSSSPMNTEAFF.

The sample holds a few counts of this clonotype. The chain joins TRBV20-1 to TRBJ2-4; D not certain. Per germline, CDR1 DFQATT and CDR2 SNEGSKA (reference sequence). Trimming stripped 3 bases from V and 9 bases from J, with 15 bases between. This CDR3 is 13 amino acids long. Written as DNA, the CDR3 is TGCAGTGCTAGGCAATTCAATCACTTCATTCAGTACTTC. This gives the protein CSARQFNHFIQYF.

This clonotype came up many times. The chain recombines TRBV29-1 with TRBJ2-2, with D unresolved. V shed 3 bases and J shed 1 base, with 12 bases lying between them. Germline V lookup: CDR1 SQVTM, CDR2 ANQGSEA. The CDR3 has 15 residues. The CDR3 nucleotides are TGCAGCGTTGACAAGCTCCCTGTGAACACCGGGGAGCTGTTTTTT. Protein: CSVDKLPVNTGELFF.

This clonotype has only a few counts. The V gene is TRBV5-5, the J gene TRBJ1-6; D remains unclear. Per the germline V gene, CDR1 is SGHKS and CDR2 is YYEKEE (reference sequence). The V gene lost 3 bases and the J gene lost 7 bases, with 17 bases spanning the gap. The CDR3 is made up of 16 amino acids. The CDR3 region is CASSWTWGETNSPLHF. The CDR3 DNA reads as TGTGCCAGCAGCTGGACTTGGGGTGAAACGAATTCACCCCTCCACTTT.